This is a list of T cell receptor beta chains from one sample in a study of cytomegalovirus exposure and HLA in healthy donors. Produced via immunoSEQ multiplex PCR; TCRdb's table is partial and in-frame only. The table has roughly 80,000 clones, around three quarters seen once. The specimen was PBMCs. These TCRs come from a woman between 35 and 50 years old in good health and CMV-seronegative. Both conserved end residues are trimmed from each CDR3.

length	J	V	CDR3
14	TRBJ2-7	TRBV7-2	ASSPPGTRTLSEQY
13	TRBJ1-6	TRBV7-9	ASSPAGEGNSPLH
12	TRBJ2-1	TRBV5-6	ASSPGLSYNEQF
10	TRBJ2-7	TRBV7-2	ASSPAGGEQY
14	TRBJ1-3	TRBV9	ASSRGQGFSGNTIY
12	TRBJ2-7	TRBV9	ASSSGLAAYEQY
14	TRBJ2-3	TRBV7-9	ASSQRRGAPMDTQY
14	TRBJ2-3	TRBV7-2	ASSPQGTSGTDTQY
12	TRBJ1-4	TRBV5-1	ASSWAPDGEKLF
15	TRBJ2-3	TRBV7-3	ASSLDLAGGITDTQY
13	TRBJ2-3	TRBV7-6	ASSPLGSLTDTQY
14	TRBJ2-5	TRBV5-1	ASSVGLAGDRGTQY
13	TRBJ2-2	TRBV7-3	ASRKQATVTGELF
15	TRBJ1-1	TRBV15	ATSRDSRGWVNTEAF
11	TRBJ2-7	TRBV7-2	ASSLRGGHEQY
13	TRBJ1-1	TRBV2	ASSVEMTSNTEAF
11	TRBJ2-4	TRBV10-2	ASRETGQNIQY
12	TRBJ2-2	TRBV2	ASRAWAPSGELF
13	TRBJ2-5	TRBV7-3	ASREGLAEQETQY
14	TRBJ1-4	TRBV19	ASSSDPPRADEKLF
9	.	TRBV20-1	RGGQDYEQY
11	TRBJ1-5	TRBV7-2	ASSLSWGQPQH
15	TRBJ2-1	TRBV5-1	ASRHPPGQGAYNEQF
15	TRBJ1-4	TRBV11-2	ASSLDRVGTGDEKLF
13	.	TRBV13	ASSMVGRSTDEQY
11	TRBJ1-2	TRBV2	ASSVGLGYGYT
13	TRBJ1-2	TRBV15	ATSREEGAADGYT
12	TRBJ2-2	TRBV28	ASHRDLNTGELF
11	TRBJ1-1	TRBV27	ASSPSKRTEAF
11	TRBJ1-6	TRBV5-1	ASSLAGYSPLH
13	TRBJ2-7	TRBV18	ASSPLPRGANEQY
12	TRBJ2-2	TRBV5-1	ASMSSLNTGELF
17	TRBJ2-1	TRBV7-6	ASSSSISTSGRPVNEQF
11	TRBJ2-6	TRBV29-1	SVAGSGANVLT
11	TRBJ1-1	TRBV29-1	SGGAGANTEAF
14	TRBJ1-4	TRBV28	ASRPRTGALGEKLF
13	TRBJ2-5	TRBV27	ASSVVGLRQETQY
13	TRBJ1-4	TRBV13	ASTVAAPSNEKLF
15	TRBJ2-6	TRBV7-9	ASSLETTGGGANVLT
12	.	TRBV6-1	ASSEGDSSYEQY
13	TRBJ2-1	TRBV25-1	ASSEYFAPREEQF
13	TRBJ1-1	TRBV25-1	ASSSPTGMNTEAF
14	TRBJ2-2	TRBV10-3	AISEASAGGEGELF
10	TRBJ1-5	TRBV30	AWAIGNQPQH
12	TRBJ2-7	TRBV4-2	ASSPGLVAYEQY
12	TRBJ1-1	TRBV7-9	ASSPDREGTEAF
12	TRBJ1-1	TRBV11-2	ASSRQGWNTEAF
12	TRBJ2-3	TRBV19	ASKVAGLPDTQY
11	TRBJ2-1	TRBV30	AWSVADYNEQF